This TCR beta chain appears in the sequencing data of a study of control samples from healthy donors and cancer patients. The length of the CDR3 is 16 residues. The V and J ends lost 4 bases and 5 bases, in that order; junction bases with no gene match: 11. The germline V gene encodes CDR1 SGHRS and CDR2 YFSETQ. Profiled with immunoSEQ multiplex PCR; TCRdb holds only in-frame clones, not every one. The sample consists of under 70,000 clones, approximately 90% of them appearing once. Material for sequencing was PBMCs. The gene calls are TRBV5-1 and TRBJ2-7, with 11 bases lining up with TRBD1. This sequence originates from a woman aged 45-59 years with colorectal cancer. The CDR3 DNA reads TGCGCCAGCAGCCCAGGGACAGGGGGGTGCGGGGACGAGCAGTACTTC. As protein: CASSPGTGGCGDEQYF.